Presented here are 6 T cell receptor beta chains from one specimen sequenced in a study of blood T cell repertoires in COVID-19. The repertoire was sequenced with immunoSEQ multiplex PCR; TCRdb's copy has only in-frame clones and lacks some. The sample carries some 250,000 clones, roughly 80% recorded once. Sequenced material: peripheral blood. The receptors were sampled from a woman aged 80 or over with acute or convalescent COVID-19.

The chain joins TRBV7-9 to TRBJ2-5, with D unclear. With 4 bases removed from V and 2 bases from J, the gap between germline ends came to 5 bases. Germline CDR1 and CDR2: SEHNR and FQNEAQ (reference sequence). The CDR3 is 12 residues long. CDR3 sequence: CASSSLQETQYF. The CDR3 coding sequence is TGTGCCAGCAGCTCCTTGCAAGAGACCCAGTACTTC.

This chain uses TRBV6-4 with TRBJ1-2, with D possibly being TRBD1 (5 bases). The CDR3 extends over 16 amino acids. The V gene lost 7 bases and the J gene lost 0 bases, with 18 bases spanning the gap. Looked up from germline, CDR1 is MRHNA and CDR2 is SNTAGT. The CDR3, as DNA: TGTGCCAGCACAGAATTAGGGGAGGGAGCTAACTATGGCTACACCTTC. Translation: CASTELGEGANYGYTF.

The chain has TRBV18 and TRBJ1-6; 9 bases match TRBD1. V was clipped by 2 bases and J by 8 bases; unmatched bases: 4. CDR1 is KGHSH, CDR2 LQKENI, per germline. This CDR3 spans 15 amino acids. CDR3: CASSPRQGEDSPLHF. CDR3 bases: TGTGCCAGCTCACCAAGACAGGGGGAAGATTCACCCCTCCACTTT.

V usage is TRBV6-1 and J usage is TRBJ1-2; 7 nucleotides align to TRBD1. The germline gives CDR1 MNHNS, CDR2 SASEGT. This CDR3 region has 15 residues. J was trimmed by 8 bases and V by 6 bases; bases with no gene match: 15. The CDR3 DNA is TGTGCCAGCAGCGGGTCGGTGACAGGGTCTAACGGCTACACCTTC. It specifies CASSGSVTGSNGYTF.

Only one count was recorded for this clone. This sequence joins TRBV27 and TRBJ2-1; 14 bases map to TRBD2. CDR3 size: 18 residues. The germline CDR1 and CDR2 sequences are MNHEY and SMNVEV (reference sequence). Trimming took 10 bases from V and 0 from J; bases not matched to a gene: 11. CDR3 nucleotides: TGTGCCATCCTCACGGGACTAGCGGGAGTAAGCTCCTACAATGAGCAGTTCTTC. Protein: CAILTGLAGVSSYNEQFF.

V and J are TRBV5-1 and TRBJ1-3, with D perhaps TRBD1 (5 bases). Germline V gene lookup returns CDR1 SGHRS and CDR2 YFSETQ. There are 16 residues in the CDR3. Trimming left V 0 bases short and J 2 bases short, with 12 bases between. The CDR3 DNA reads as TGCGCCAGCAGCTTGGACACGGGGGTCGCTGGAAACACCATATATTTT. Translating it yields CASSLDTGVAGNTIYF.